This T cell receptor beta chain was identified in a study of molecular identifiers for immune sequencing clone quantification. The study, taken as a whole, reports: Clones with over 20 RNA copies captured over 99% of effector molecules but under 1% of naive ones. Barcode-sharing identical TCR molecules could underestimate highly expanded clone sizes.

This CDR3 comprises 15 residues. Germline CDR1 LGHNA, CDR2 YNFKEQ. V lost 1 base and J lost 6; bases outside the gene matches: 3. Via MiXCR, TCRdb re-called the PCR reads, giving one row per CDR3 protein. Counted here are approximately 500,000 distinct CDR3 sequences, around 23% occurring once; the ten biggest clones make up roughly 0.79%. This clonotype was seen at least ten times. Its antigen remains unidentified. Input material: naive CD8+ T cells from blood, with Jurkat cell RNA spiked in. Subset meaning: FACS-sorted CD8+CD4-CCR7+CD45RA+ naive T cells. The TCR was taken from a human donor in good health. Some libraries in this study had Jurkat cell RNA spiked in. This chain links TRBV4-2 with TRBJ1-5, with TRBD1 matching 10 bases. This CDR3 is CASSQGDRGSQPQHF. The CDR3 nucleotides are TGTGCCAGCAGCCAAGGGGACAGGGGATCTCAGCCCCAGCATTTT.